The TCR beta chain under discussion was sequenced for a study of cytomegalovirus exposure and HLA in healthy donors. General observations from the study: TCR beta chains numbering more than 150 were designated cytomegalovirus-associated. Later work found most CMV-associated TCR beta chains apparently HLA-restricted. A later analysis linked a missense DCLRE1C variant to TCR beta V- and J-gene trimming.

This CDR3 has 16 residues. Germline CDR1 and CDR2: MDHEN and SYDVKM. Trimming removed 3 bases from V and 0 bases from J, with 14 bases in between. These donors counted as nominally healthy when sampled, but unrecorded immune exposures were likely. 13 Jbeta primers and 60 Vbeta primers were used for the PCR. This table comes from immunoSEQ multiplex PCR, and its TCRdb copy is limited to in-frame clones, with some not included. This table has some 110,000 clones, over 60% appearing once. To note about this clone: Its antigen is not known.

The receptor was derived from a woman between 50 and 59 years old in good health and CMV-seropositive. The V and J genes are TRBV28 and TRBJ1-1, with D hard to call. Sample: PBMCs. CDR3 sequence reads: CASSFAQTGLNTEAFF. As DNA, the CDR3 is TGTGCCAGCAGTTTCGCGCAAACGGGATTGAACACTGAAGCTTTCTTT.